This T cell receptor beta chain was profiled in a study of T cells in Graves' hyperthyroidism and ophthalmopathy. Patients counted as stable if ophthalmopathy did not develop within 18 months. V lost 7 bases and J lost 9; bases outside the gene matches: 5. Germline-derived CDR1 and CDR2 are ENHRY and SYGVKD. CDR3 length: 12 residues. Regions amplified from RNA transcripts were the TCR beta CDR3 regions. When the TCR CDR3 underwent first-round RT-PCR, the HTBI primer set was used. In TCRdb, the multiplex PCR reads were re-called with MiXCR into one record per CDR3 protein. This repertoire shows 340,000 or so distinct CDR3 sequences, 20% to 25% found once; its top ten account for 50%. With regard to this clonotype: Its target is unknown.

Study-level points and caveats: Ophthalmopathy was identified by the model a median approximately 6.9 months ahead of onset. Most expanded thyroid clonotypes above 0.001 also appeared in blood.

The sequence was collected from a woman aged 45-65 years with Graves' hyperthyroidism. The sample taken for sequencing was blood. This chain uses TRBV10-3 with TRBJ1-2, with TRBD1 matching 10 bases. In nucleotides, the CDR3 is TGTGCCATCACAGGGACAGGGGTCCGCTACACCTTC. Translating gives CAITGTGVRYTF.